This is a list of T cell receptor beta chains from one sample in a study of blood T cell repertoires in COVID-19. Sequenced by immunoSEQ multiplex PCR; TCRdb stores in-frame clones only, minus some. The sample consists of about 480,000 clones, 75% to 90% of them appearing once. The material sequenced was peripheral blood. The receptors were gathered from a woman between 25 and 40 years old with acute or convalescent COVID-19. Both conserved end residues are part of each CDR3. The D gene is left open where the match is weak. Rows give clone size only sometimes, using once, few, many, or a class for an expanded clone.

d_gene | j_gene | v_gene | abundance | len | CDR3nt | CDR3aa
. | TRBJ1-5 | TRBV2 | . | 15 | TGTGCCAGCAGTAAGGAGGCAGGGGTCAATCAGCCCCAGCATTTT | CASSKEAGVNQPQHF
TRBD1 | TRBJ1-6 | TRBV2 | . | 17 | TGTGCCAGCAGGAAGCCGAGGGACAGCTCCTATAATTCACCCCTCCACTTT | CASRKPRDSSYNSPLHF
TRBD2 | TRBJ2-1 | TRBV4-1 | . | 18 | TGCGCCAGCAGCGAGTTTTTTGGCGGGGGGGCCTATATCAATGAGCAGTTCTTC | CASSEFFGGGAYINEQFF
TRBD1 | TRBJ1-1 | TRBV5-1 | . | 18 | TGCGCCAGCAGCTTCTTCGGGACAGGCGTAGGAACGGACACTGAAGCTTTCTTT | CASSFFGTGVGTDTEAFF
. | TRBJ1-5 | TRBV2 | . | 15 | TGTGCCAGCAATCAGAATGCAGGTCCCAATCAGCCCCAGCATTTT | CASNQNAGPNQPQHF
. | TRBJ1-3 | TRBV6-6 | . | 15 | TGTGCCAGCAGGCGACAGGACTACTCTGGAAACACCATATATTTT | CASRRQDYSGNTIYF
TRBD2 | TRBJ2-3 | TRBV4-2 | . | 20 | TGTGCCAGCAGCCGAAAGGACCACAAGTTTGGCGGGGGTACCCCAGATACGCAGTATTTT | CASSRKDHKFGGGTPDTQYF
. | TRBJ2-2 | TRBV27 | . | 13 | TGTGCCAGCAGTCAAGGAGTTCCCGGGGAGCTGTTTTTT | CASSQGVPGELFF
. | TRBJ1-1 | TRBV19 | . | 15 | TGTGCCAGTAGTATGTGGGGTCGCGGGGGCACTGAAGCTTTCTTT | CASSMWGRGGTEAFF
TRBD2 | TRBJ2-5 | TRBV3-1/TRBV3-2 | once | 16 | TGTGCCAGCAGCCTCCCTGTAGCGGGGGGGAGAGAGACCCAGTACTTC | CASSLPVAGGRETQYF
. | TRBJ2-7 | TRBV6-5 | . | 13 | TGTGCCAGCACCATACGACTAGCCTACGAGCAGTACTTC | CASTIRLAYEQYF
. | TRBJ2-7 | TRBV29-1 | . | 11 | TGCAGCGTGATGGACAGTTACGAGCAGTACTTC | CSVMDSYEQYF
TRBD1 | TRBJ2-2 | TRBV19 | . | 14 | TGTGCCAGCTGGGGGACAGTGAACACCGGGGAGCTGTTTTTT | CASWGTVNTGELFF
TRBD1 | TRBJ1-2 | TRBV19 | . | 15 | TGTGCCAGTAGTATTTCGGGGACAGGAGACTATGGCTACACCTTC | CASSISGTGDYGYTF
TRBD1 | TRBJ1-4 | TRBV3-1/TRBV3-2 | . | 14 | TGTGCCAGCAGCCCGAGGACAGGGGGTGGAAAACTGTTTTTT | CASSPRTGGGKLFF
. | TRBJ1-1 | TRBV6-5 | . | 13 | TGTGCCAGCAGTACCGGACACCTCACTGAAGCTTTCTTT | CASSTGHLTEAFF
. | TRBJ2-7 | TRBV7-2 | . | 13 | TGTGCCAGCAGCTTAGCCGTGTCCTACGAGCAGTACTTC | CASSLAVSYEQYF
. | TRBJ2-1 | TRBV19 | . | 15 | TGTGCCAGTAGCGACAGGATGAGGTCCTACAATGAGCAGTTCTTC | CASSDRMRSYNEQFF
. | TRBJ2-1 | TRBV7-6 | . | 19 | TGTGCCAGCAGCTTAGCGGGCCTACACAGGGAAGGGGGTTACAATGAGCAGTTCTTC | CASSLAGLHREGGYNEQFF
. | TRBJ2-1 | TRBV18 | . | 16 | TGTGCCAGCTCACCGGTTGAGGCAGGGGGGACGGTCGGGCAGTTCTTC | CASSPVEAGGTVGQFF
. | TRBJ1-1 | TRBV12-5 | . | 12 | TGTGCTAGTGGCATACCTGGGAGGGGAGCTTTCTTT | CASGIPGRGAFF